The 8 T cell receptor beta chains in this list originate from one sample, sequenced in a study of blood T cell repertoires in COVID-19. Method: immunoSEQ multiplex PCR; TCRdb's copy keeps in-frame clones and lacks some. The data show 150,000 to 200,000 clones, about four fifths seen once. Sequenced material: peripheral blood. All receptors derive from a man in his 60s with active or convalescent COVID-19.

The rearrangement links TRBV19 to TRBJ1-5; TRBD1 matches at 7 bases. The J segment lost 0 bases and the V segment lost 5 bases, leaving 7 bases of the junction unmatched. Germline-derived CDR1 and CDR2 are LNHDA and SQIVND (reference sequence). There are 16 residues in the CDR3. CDR3 DNA sequence: TGTGCCAGTAGTCAAGGGACAGTTAATAGCAATCAGCCCCAGCATTTT. Translation: CASSQGTVNSNQPQHF.

J is TRBJ2-5 and V is TRBV2, with TRBD1 matching 11 bases. Per germline, CDR1 SNHLY and CDR2 FYNNEI. The CDR3 sequence is 15 residues long. With V trimmed by 4 bases and J by 7 bases, 8 bases remained unmatched. CDR3: CASSGDRGGTRTQYF. DNA for the CDR3: TGTGCCAGCAGTGGGGACAGGGGGGGGACTAGGACCCAGTACTTC.

The chain joins TRBV2 to TRBJ2-1, with 7 bases aligning to TRBD1. The V and J ends lost 4 bases and 6 bases, in that order; junction bases with no gene match: 9. The CDR3 is made up of 15 amino acids. Germline CDR1 reads SNHLY; CDR2 reads FYNNEI. CDR3 in amino acids: CASSARDRVGNEQFF. The CDR3 coding sequence is TGTGCCAGCAGTGCGAGAGACAGGGTAGGCAATGAGCAGTTCTTC.

CDR3 DNA sequence: TGTGCCAGCAGTCCCGGAGACCTCCAAGAGACCCAGTACTTC. Protein product: CASSPGDLQETQYF. The chain recombines TRBV28 with TRBJ2-5; the D is unclear. The germline V and J ends were trimmed by 5 bases and 1 base, with 11 bases remaining between them. The CDR3 length is 14 residues. The germline V gene has CDR1 MDHEN and CDR2 SYDVKM. Supplemented by reference TRBV28 and TRBJ2-5, the full variable domain reads DVKVTQSSRYLVKRTGEKVFLECVQDMDHENMFWYRQDPGLGLRLIYFSYDVKMKEKGDIPEGYSVSREKKERFSLILESASTNQTSMYLCASSPGDLQETQYFGPGTRLLVL.

This clone appeared many times. The chain joins TRBV6-1 to TRBJ2-3; 8 nucleotides agree with TRBD1. Looked up from germline, CDR1 is MNHNS and CDR2 is SASEGT. Trimming took 3 bases from V and 4 from J; bases not matched to a gene: 3. This CDR3 is built from 14 residues. CDR3 residues: CASSDGQGSDTQYF. In nucleotides, the CDR3 is TGTGCCAGCAGTGACGGACAGGGTTCAGATACGCAGTATTTT.

This clone showed up just once. The chain carries TRBV5-4 and TRBJ2-1; D perhaps matches TRBD1 (5 bases). Germline-derived CDR1 and CDR2 are SGHNT and YYREEE (reference sequence). The CDR3 consists of 13 residues. V lost 0 bases and J 8 bases, leaving 9 bases between the germline ends. The CDR3 DNA reads as TGTGCCAGCAGCTTGGCCAGGGCCCATGAGCAGTTCTTC. This encodes CASSLARAHEQFF.

The chain joins TRBV5-1 to TRBJ2-7; 9 bases are a match to TRBD1. The V and J ends lost 3 bases and 4 bases, in that order; junction bases with no gene match: 14. This CDR3 region has 17 residues. Germline CDR1 SGHRS, CDR2 YFSETQ. The CDR3 DNA follows: TGCGCCAGCAGCTCAAGGCCGGGACAGGGTATGGGTTACGAGCAGTACTTC. Protein product: CASSSRPGQGMGYEQYF.

This rearrangement joins TRBV7-9 to TRBJ1-2, with D perhaps matching TRBD1 (5 bases). V was clipped by 0 bases and J by 4 bases, with 12 bases between them. The CDR3 runs to 15 residues. The germline V gene has CDR1 SEHNR and CDR2 FQNEAQ (reference sequence). The CDR3 loop is CASSLALGGFYGYTF. DNA of the CDR3: TGTGCCAGCAGCTTAGCGCTGGGGGGATTCTATGGCTACACCTTC.